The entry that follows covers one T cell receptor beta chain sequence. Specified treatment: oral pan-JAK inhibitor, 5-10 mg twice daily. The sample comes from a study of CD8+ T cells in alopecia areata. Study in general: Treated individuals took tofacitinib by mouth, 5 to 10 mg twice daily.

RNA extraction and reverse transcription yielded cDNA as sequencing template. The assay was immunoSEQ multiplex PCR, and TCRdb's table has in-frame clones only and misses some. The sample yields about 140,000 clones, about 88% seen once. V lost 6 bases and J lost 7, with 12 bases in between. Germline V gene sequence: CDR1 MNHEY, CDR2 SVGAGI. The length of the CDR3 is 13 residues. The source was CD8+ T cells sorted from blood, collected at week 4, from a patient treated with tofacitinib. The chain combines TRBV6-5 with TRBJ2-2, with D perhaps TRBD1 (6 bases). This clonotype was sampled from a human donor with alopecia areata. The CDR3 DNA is TGTGCCAGCAGCCTACTCAGGGGCGGGGAGCTGTTTTTT. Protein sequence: CASSLLRGGELFF.